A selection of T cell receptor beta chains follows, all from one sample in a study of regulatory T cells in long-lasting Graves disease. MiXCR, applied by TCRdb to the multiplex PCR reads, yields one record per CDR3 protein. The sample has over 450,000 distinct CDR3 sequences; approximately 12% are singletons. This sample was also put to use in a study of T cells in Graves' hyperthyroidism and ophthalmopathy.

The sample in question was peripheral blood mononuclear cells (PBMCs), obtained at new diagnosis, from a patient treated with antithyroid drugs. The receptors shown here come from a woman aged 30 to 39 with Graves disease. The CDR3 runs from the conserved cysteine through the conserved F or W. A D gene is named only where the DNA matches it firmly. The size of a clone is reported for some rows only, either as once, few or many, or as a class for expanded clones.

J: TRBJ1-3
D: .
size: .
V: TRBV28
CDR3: CASSLLGQGSGNTIYF
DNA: TGTGCCAGCAGTTTATTGGGGCAGGGCTCTGGAAACACCATATATTTT

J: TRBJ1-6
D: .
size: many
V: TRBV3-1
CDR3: CASSQERRNSPLHF
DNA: TGTGCCAGCAGCCAAGAGAGGAGGAATTCACCCCTCCACTTT

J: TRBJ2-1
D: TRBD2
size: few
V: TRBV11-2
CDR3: CASNIAPRLAGPNEQFF
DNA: TGTGCCAGCAACATAGCTCCGCGGCTAGCGGGACCGAATGAGCAGTTCTTC

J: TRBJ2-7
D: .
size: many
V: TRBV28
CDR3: CASSPGGSGTIYEQYF
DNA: TGTGCCAGCAGCCCAGGGGGTAGCGGAACAATCTACGAGCAGTACTTC

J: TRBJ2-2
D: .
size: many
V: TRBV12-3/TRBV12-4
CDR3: CASSPRRDTGELFF
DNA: TGTGCCAGCAGCCCCAGACGAGACACCGGGGAGCTGTTTTTT

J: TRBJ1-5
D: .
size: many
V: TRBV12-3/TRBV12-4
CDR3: CASRPRGGGRGPQHF
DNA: TGTGCCAGCAGGCCCAGGGGAGGGGGGAGAGGGCCCCAGCATTTT

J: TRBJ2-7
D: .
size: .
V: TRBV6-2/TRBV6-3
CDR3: CASSYARGAYEQYF
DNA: TGTGCCAGCAGTTACGCGAGAGGGGCCTACGAGCAGTACTTC

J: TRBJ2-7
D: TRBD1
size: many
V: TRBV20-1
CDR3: CSARDRDRGTREQYF
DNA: TGCAGTGCTAGAGATCGGGACAGGGGCACGCGCGAGCAGTACTTC

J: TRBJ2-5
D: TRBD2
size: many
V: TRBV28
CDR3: CASSSASGRAVLQETQYF
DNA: TGTGCCAGCAGTTCCGCTAGCGGGAGGGCCGTACTCCAAGAGACCCAGTACTTC

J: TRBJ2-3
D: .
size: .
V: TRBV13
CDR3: CASSFWAFTDTQYF
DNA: TGTGCCAGCAGCTTTTGGGCTTTCACAGATACGCAGTATTTT

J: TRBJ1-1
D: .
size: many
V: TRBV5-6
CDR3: CASGDGLNTEAFF
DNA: TGTGCCAGCGGGGACGGGTTGAACACTGAAGCTTTCTTT

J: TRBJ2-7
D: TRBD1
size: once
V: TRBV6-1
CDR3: CASSGNFVAGQGAYEQYF
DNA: TGTGCCAGCAGTGGAAATTTTGTGGCGGGACAGGGTGCCTACGAGCAGTACTTC

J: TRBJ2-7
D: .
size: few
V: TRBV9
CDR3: CASSVGWGWGSYEQYF
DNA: TGTGCCAGCAGCGTAGGGTGGGGTTGGGGCTCCTACGAGCAGTACTTC

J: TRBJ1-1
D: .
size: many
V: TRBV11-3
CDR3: CASSPRRGSEAFF
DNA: TGTGCCAGCAGCCCCAGACGGGGTTCTGAAGCTTTCTTT

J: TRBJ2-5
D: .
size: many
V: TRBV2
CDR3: CASSGGEETQYF
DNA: TGTGCCAGCAGCGGAGGTGAAGAGACCCAGTACTTC

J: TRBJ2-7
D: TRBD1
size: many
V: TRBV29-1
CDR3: CSAGQTYEQYF
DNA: TGCAGCGCGGGACAGACCTACGAGCAGTACTTC

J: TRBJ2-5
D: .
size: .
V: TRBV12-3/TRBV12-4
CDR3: CASSLPGRRETQYF
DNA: TGTGCCAGCAGTTTGCCAGGGAGACGAGAGACCCAGTACTTC

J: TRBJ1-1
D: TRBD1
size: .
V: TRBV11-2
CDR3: CASSLGTGRATETFF
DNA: TGTGCCAGCAGCTTAGGGACAGGGCGAGCCACTGAAACTTTCTTT

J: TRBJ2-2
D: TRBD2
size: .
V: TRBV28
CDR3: CASSHRTSGRTGELFF
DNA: TGTGCCAGCAGTCACAGGACTAGCGGGAGAACCGGGGAGCTGTTTTTT

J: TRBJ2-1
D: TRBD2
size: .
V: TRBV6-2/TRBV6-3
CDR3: CTSSGVAGGFTEQFF
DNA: TGTACCAGCAGTGGGGTAGCGGGAGGGTTTACTGAGCAGTTCTTC

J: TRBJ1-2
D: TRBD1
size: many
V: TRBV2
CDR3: CASSEPRWTGRYGYTF
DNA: TGTGCCAGCAGCGAACCCCGTTGGACAGGGCGATATGGCTACACCTTC

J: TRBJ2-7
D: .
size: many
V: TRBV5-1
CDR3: CASSLGQEGPYEQYF
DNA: TGCGCCAGCAGCTTGGGACAGGAGGGCCCCTACGAGCAGTACTTC

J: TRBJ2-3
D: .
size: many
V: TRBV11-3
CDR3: CASSLDSSVATQYF
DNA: TGTGCCAGCAGCTTAGATAGCAGTGTCGCTACGCAGTATTTT

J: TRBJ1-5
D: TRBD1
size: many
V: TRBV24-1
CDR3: CATSDSGQGDQPQHF
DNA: TGTGCCACCAGTGATTCGGGACAGGGGGACCAGCCCCAGCATTTT

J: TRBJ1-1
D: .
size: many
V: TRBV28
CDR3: CASSLSPQGGNTEAFF
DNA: TGTGCCAGCAGTTTATCCCCCCAGGGTGGAAACACTGAAGCTTTCTTT

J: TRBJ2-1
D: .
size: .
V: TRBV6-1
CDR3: CASKSSRVNEQFF
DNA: TGTGCCAGCAAATCGTCCCGGGTAAATGAGCAGTTCTTC

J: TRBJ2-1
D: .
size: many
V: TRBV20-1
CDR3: CSARLGREIEQFF
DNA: TGCAGTGCTAGACTAGGACGGGAAATTGAGCAGTTCTTC

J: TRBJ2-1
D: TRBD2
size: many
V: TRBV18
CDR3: CASSPPLALAANNEQFF
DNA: TGTGCCAGCTCACCCCCCTTGGCGCTAGCGGCGAACAATGAGCAGTTCTTC

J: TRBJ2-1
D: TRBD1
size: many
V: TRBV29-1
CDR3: CSVTTGTGFINEQFF
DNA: TGCAGCGTAACCACCGGGACAGGGTTCATCAATGAGCAGTTCTTC

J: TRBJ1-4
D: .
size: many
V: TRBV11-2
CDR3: CASSLPPLGTNEKLFF
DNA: TGTGCCAGCAGCTTACCCCCTTTGGGAACTAATGAAAAACTGTTTTTT

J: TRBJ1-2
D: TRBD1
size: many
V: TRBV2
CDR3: CASKPETGFNGYTF
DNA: TGTGCCAGCAAGCCCGAGACAGGGTTTAATGGCTACACCTTC

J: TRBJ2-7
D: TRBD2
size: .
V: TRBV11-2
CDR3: CASSRRTSGTYEQYF
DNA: TGTGCCAGCAGCAGACGGACTAGCGGGACCTACGAGCAGTACTTC

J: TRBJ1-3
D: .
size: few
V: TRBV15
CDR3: CATSRDPPASSGNTIYF
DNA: TGTGCCACCAGCAGAGATCCCCCCGCGAGCTCTGGAAACACCATATATTTT

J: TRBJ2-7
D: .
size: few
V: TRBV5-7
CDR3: CASSPLGEGTYEQYF
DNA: TGTGCCAGCAGCCCCCTTGGTGAGGGAACCTACGAGCAGTACTTC

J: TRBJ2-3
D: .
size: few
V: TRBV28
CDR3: CASSFVSYLPGATDTQYF
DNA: TGTGCCAGCAGTTTCGTCTCTTACCTCCCGGGAGCCACAGATACGCAGTATTTT

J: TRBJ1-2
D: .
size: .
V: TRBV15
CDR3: CATSRDPGPGYTF
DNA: TGTGCCACCAGCAGAGACCCAGGACCGGGCTACACCTTC

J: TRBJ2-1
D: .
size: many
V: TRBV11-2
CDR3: CASTLTGTYNEQFF
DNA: TGTGCCAGCACCCTGACGGGGACCTACAATGAGCAGTTCTTC

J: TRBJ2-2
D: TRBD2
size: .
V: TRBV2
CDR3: CASSSGSATGELFF
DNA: TGTGCCAGCTCTAGCGGGAGTGCCACCGGGGAGCTGTTTTTT

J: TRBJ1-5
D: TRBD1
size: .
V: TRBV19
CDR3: CASNSTGGIAPLSGSNQPQHF
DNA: TGTGCCAGTAATTCAACAGGGGGTATTGCTCCTCTATCCGGTAGCAATCAGCCCCAGCATTTT

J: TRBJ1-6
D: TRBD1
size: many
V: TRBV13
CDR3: CASSLVSGGRYSPLHF
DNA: TGTGCCAGCAGCTTAGTCTCAGGGGGCCGTTATTCACCCCTCCACTTT

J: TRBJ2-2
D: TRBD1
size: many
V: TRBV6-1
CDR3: CASSPRTGQTGELFF
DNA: TGTGCCAGCAGTCCCCGGACAGGGCAGACCGGGGAGCTGTTTTTT

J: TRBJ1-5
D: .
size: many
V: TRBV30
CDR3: CAWSVQGVQPQHF
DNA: TGTGCCTGGAGTGTACAAGGGGTTCAGCCCCAGCATTTT

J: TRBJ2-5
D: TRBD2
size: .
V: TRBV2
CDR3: CASSRNRGLAGGPSETQYF
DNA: TGTGCCAGCAGCCGAAACCGCGGACTAGCGGGAGGGCCTAGTGAGACCCAGTACTTC

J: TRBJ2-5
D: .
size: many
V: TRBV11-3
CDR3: CASSSGTLSGETQYF
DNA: TGTGCCAGCAGCTCTGGGACACTAAGCGGGGAGACCCAGTACTTC

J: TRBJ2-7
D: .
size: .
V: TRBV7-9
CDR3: CASSPKGLSYEQYF
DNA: TGTGCCAGCAGCCCGAAAGGCCTATCCTACGAGCAGTACTTC

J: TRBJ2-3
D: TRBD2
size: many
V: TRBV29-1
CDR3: CSVEDSGLAGFGTDTQYF
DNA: TGCAGCGTTGAAGATTCGGGACTAGCGGGATTTGGTACAGATACGCAGTATTTT

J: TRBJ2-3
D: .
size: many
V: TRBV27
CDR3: CASSLGGLPRDTQYF
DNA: TGTGCCAGCAGCCTCGGCGGACTCCCGCGGGATACGCAGTATTTT

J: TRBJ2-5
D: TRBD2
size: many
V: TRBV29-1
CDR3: CSVPQREVLETQYF
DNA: TGCAGCGTCCCACAGCGGGAGGTGTTAGAGACCCAGTACTTC

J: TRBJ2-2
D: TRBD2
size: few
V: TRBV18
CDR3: CASSPPSTSGNTGELFF
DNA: TGTGCCAGCTCACCACCGAGTACTAGCGGAAACACCGGGGAGCTGTTTTTT

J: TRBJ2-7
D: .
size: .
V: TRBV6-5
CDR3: CASKESNGEGSTYEQYF
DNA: TGTGCCAGCAAAGAGTCCAACGGCGAGGGGAGTACCTACGAGCAGTACTTC

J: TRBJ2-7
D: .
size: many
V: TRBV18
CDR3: CASSPRRSPYEQYF
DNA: TGTGCCAGCTCACCGAGGCGGAGTCCCTACGAGCAGTACTTC

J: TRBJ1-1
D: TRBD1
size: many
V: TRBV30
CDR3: CAWSFRRQGLSEAFF
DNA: TGTGCCTGGAGTTTCAGGCGACAGGGTCTCTCTGAAGCTTTCTTT

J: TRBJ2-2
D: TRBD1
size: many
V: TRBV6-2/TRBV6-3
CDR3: CASRTRDRGTGELFF
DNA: TGTGCCAGCAGGACCCGGGACAGGGGCACCGGGGAGCTGTTTTTT

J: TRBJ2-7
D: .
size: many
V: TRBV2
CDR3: CASSVVRGGSYEQYF
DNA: TGTGCCAGCAGTGTGGTGAGGGGAGGCTCCTACGAGCAATACTTC

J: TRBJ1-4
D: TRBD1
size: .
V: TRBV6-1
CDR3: CASSADRATNEKLFF
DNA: TGTGCCAGCAGCGCAGACAGGGCAACTAATGAAAAACTGTTTTTT